Listed below are T cell receptor beta chains from one sample, sequenced in a study of blood T cell repertoires in COVID-19. Method: immunoSEQ multiplex PCR; TCRdb's copy keeps in-frame clones and lacks some. Of some 100,000 clones listed, around nine tenths were seen once; the top ten hold 5%. The sequenced sample was peripheral blood. All receptors come from a human donor in a cohort sampled during active COVID-19. Both conserved end residues are part of each CDR3.

CDR3: CASRKGAAGVYEQYF
V: TRBV19
J: TRBJ2-7

CDR3: CASGLGGRVYNEQFF
V: TRBV12-5
J: TRBJ2-1

CDR3: CASSLKGIRIKYGYTF
V: TRBV11-1
J: TRBJ1-2

CDR3: CASSPGAQRAEAFF
V: TRBV3-1/TRBV3-2
J: TRBJ1-1

CDR3: CATSGRGGLETQYF
V: TRBV15
J: TRBJ2-5

CDR3: CASTSTGNNQPQHF
V: TRBV2
J: TRBJ1-5

CDR3: CASSFVGGGYGYTF
V: TRBV28
J: TRBJ1-2

CDR3: CASSGTGAGSPLHF
V: TRBV5-4
J: TRBJ1-6

CDR3: CASSYVRSTMNTEAFF
V: TRBV6-5
J: TRBJ1-1

CDR3: CVVGRQAINGQFF
V: TRBV6-5
J: TRBJ2-1

CDR3: CASSIPAGGGTDTQYF
V: TRBV19
J: TRBJ2-3

CDR3: CAWSGGDGGRPQHF
V: TRBV30
J: TRBJ1-5

CDR3: CASSLPKGAFSYGYTF
V: TRBV28
J: TRBJ1-2

CDR3: CASSSGAGTNAGELFF
V: TRBV5-1
J: TRBJ2-2

CDR3: CASSQREVVGTNEKLFF
V: TRBV4-1
J: TRBJ1-4

CDR3: CASSPVARTGDNNEQFF
V: TRBV18
J: TRBJ2-1

CDR3: CASSYSTSTDTQYF
V: TRBV6-5
J: TRBJ2-3

CDR3: CASSLRGSGYSTDTQYF
V: TRBV7-9
J: TRBJ2-3

CDR3: CASSLPGGVYNSPLHF
V: TRBV23-1
J: TRBJ1-6

CDR3: CASSQDRGTGNTIYF
V: TRBV5-4
J: TRBJ1-3

CDR3: CASSPNQETQYF
V: TRBV3-1/TRBV3-2
J: TRBJ2-5

CDR3: CATTGGNMNTEAFF
V: TRBV19
J: TRBJ1-1

CDR3: CSVEDKAGGPNEQYF
V: TRBV29-1
J: TRBJ2-7

CDR3: CASSQRLAGVNYEQYF
V: TRBV4-2
J: TRBJ2-7

CDR3: CATIRGLAGGPGLHEQFF
V: TRBV7-9
J: TRBJ2-1

CDR3: CATPMDTGLWANVLTF
V: TRBV19
J: TRBJ2-6

CDR3: CASSPHGDRGSYEQYF
V: TRBV7-8
J: TRBJ2-7

CDR3: CASTATGSNTQYF
V: TRBV6-5
J: TRBJ2-3

CDR3: CASSVGTRGGDTQYF
V: TRBV2
J: TRBJ2-3

CDR3: CASSSMGQGGSETQYF
V: TRBV7-7
J: TRBJ2-5

CDR3: CASSLAGTGGFRSEYVLTF
V: TRBV28
J: TRBJ2-6

CDR3: CAISITSGRVQETQYF
V: TRBV10-3
J: TRBJ2-5

CDR3: CASSSTSGRAFEQYF
V: TRBV7-9
J: TRBJ2-7

CDR3: CSVSGGTDTQYF
V: TRBV29-1
J: TRBJ2-3

CDR3: CATSRDRVIEQYF
V: TRBV15
J: TRBJ2-7

CDR3: CASSPRGTGVYEQYF
V: TRBV5-1
J: TRBJ2-7

CDR3: CASSQETRWYF
V: TRBV14
J: TRBJ2-7

CDR3: CASRKLAGEGYNEQFF
V: TRBV19
J: TRBJ2-1

CDR3: CASSRSGNEKLFF
V: TRBV10-1
J: TRBJ1-4

CDR3: CASSQDRNTEAFF
V: TRBV11-2
J: TRBJ1-1

CDR3: CASSPGSQETQYF
V: TRBV18
J: TRBJ2-5

CDR3: CASSSHPGQGALYTF
V: TRBV7-9
J: TRBJ1-2

CDR3: CASTKGRGTYNEQFF
V: TRBV6-5
J: TRBJ2-1

CDR3: CASTTGGGRYEQYF
V: TRBV6-5
J: TRBJ2-7

CDR3: CASRGQQGVTSPLHF
V: TRBV28
J: TRBJ1-6

CDR3: CASSQPQELPSNNEQFF
V: TRBV23-1
J: TRBJ2-1

CDR3: CASSIVGTSGRIVGGELFF
V: TRBV19
J: TRBJ2-2

CDR3: CASSIRGQGNTEAFF
V: TRBV19
J: TRBJ1-1

CDR3: CASRGWTGLNEKLFF
V: TRBV2
J: TRBJ1-4

CDR3: CASRDDRGSSAFF
V: TRBV6-5
J: TRBJ1-1

CDR3: CASSFRFWTSESTDTQYF
V: TRBV5-6
J: TRBJ2-3

CDR3: CATSREDRENTEAFF
V: TRBV15
J: TRBJ1-1

CDR3: CASSSGLAGASDTQYF
V: TRBV5-1
J: TRBJ2-3